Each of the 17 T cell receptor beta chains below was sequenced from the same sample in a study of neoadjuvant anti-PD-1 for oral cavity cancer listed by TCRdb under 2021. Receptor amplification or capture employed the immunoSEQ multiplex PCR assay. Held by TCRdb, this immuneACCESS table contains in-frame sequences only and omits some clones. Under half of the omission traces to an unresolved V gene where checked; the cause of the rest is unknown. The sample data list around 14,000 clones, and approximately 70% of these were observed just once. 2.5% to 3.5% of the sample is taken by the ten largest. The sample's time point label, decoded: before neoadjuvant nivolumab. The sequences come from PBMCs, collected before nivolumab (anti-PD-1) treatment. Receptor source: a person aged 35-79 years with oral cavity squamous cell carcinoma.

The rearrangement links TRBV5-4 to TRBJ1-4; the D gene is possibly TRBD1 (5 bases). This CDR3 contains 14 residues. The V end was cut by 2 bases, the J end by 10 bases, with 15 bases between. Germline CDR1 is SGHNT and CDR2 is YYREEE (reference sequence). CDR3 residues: CASSLRQTPGKLFF. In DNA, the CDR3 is TGTGCCAGCAGCTTACGACAGACCCCTGGAAAACTGTTTTTT.

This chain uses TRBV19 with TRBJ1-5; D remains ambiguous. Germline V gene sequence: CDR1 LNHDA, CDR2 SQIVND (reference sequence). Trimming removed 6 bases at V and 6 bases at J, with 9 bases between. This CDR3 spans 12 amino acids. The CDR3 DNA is TGTGCCAGTAGGGGGAGAGGTCAGCCCCAGCATTTT. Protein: CASRGRGQPQHF.

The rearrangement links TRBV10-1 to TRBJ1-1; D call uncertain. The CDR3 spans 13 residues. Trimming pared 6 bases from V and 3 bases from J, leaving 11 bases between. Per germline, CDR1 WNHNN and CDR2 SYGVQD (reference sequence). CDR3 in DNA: TGCGCCAGCAGAGTAAGTGAGGACACTGAAGCTTTCTTT. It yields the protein CASRVSEDTEAFF.

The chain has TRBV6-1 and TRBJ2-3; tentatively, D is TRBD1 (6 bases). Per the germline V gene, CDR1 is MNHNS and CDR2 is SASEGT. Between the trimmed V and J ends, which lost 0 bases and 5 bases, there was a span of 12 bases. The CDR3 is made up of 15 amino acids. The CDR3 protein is CASSEAGSRGDTQYF. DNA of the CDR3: TGTGCCAGCAGTGAAGCGGGATCCAGGGGAGATACGCAGTATTTT.

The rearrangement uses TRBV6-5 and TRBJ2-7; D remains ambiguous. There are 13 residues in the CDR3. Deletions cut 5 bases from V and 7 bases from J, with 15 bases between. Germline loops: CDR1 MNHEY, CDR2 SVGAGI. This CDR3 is CASSRTAVREQYF. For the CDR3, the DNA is TGTGCCAGCAGTCGGACGGCTGTAAGAGAGCAGTACTTC.

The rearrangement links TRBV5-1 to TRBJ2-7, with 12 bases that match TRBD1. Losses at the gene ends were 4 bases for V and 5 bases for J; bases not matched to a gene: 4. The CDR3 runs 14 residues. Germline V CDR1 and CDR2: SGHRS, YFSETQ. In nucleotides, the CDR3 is TGCGCCAGCAGCCGGGGACAGGGGGCTGACGAGCAGTACTTC. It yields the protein CASSRGQGADEQYF.

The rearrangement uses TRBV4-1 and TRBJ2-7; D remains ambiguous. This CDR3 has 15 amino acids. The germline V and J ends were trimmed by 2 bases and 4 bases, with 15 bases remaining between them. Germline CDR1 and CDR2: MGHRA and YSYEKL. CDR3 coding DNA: TGCGCCAGCAGCCAAAATCCCCTGACTGGTTACGAGCAGTACTTC. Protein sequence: CASSQNPLTGYEQYF.

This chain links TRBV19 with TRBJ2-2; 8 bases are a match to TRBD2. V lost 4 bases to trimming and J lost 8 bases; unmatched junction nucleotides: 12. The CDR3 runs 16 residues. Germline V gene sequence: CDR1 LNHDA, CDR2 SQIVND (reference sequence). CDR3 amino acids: CASSKPGLGGSGELFF. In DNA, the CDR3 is TGTGCCAGTAGTAAGCCGGGACTAGGAGGCAGTGGGGAGCTGTTTTTT.

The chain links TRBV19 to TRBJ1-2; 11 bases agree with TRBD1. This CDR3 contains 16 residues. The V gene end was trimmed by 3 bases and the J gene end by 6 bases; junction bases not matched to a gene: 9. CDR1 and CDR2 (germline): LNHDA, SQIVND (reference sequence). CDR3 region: CASSIPRDRGENGYTF. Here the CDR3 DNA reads TGTGCCAGTAGTATCCCACGGGACAGGGGGGAAAATGGCTACACCTTC.

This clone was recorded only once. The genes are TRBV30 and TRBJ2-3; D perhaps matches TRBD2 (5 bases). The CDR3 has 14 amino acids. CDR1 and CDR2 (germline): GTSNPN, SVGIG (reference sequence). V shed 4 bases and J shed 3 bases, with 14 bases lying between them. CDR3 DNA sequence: TGTGCCTGGAAGAGCGGCCCCGTTACAGATACGCAGTATTTT. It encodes CAWKSGPVTDTQYF.

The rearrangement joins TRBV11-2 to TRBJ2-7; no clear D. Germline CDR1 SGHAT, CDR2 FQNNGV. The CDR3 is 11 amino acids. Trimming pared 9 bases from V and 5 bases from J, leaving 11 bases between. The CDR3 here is CASKDWNEQYF. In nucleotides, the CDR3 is TGTGCCAGTAAAGATTGGAACGAGCAGTACTTC.

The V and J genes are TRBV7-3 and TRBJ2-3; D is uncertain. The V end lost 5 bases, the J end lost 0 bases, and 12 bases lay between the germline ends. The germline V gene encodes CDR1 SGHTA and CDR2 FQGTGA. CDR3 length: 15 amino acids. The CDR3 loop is CASSRNLGSTDTQYF. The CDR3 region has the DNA TGTGCCAGCAGCCGAAATCTGGGTAGCACAGATACGCAGTATTTT.

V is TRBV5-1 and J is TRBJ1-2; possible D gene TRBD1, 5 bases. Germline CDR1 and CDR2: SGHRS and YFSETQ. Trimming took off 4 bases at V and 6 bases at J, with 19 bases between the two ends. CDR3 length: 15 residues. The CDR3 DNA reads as TGCGCCAGCAGCCCCTCGGACCGGGACTCCCATGGCTACACCTTC. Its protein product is CASSPSDRDSHGYTF. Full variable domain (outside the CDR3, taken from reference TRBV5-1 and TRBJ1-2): KAGVTQTPRYLIKTRGQQVTLSCSPISGHRSVSWYQQTPGQGLQFLFEYFSETQRNKGNFPGRFSGRQFSNSRSEMNVSTLELGDSALYLCASSPSDRDSHGYTFGSGTRLTVV.

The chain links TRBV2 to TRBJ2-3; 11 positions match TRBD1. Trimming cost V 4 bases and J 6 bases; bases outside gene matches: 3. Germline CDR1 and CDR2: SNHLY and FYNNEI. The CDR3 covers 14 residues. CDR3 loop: CASSGTGGSDTQYF. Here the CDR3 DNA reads TGTGCCAGCAGTGGGACAGGGGGCAGCGATACGCAGTATTTT.

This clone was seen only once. CDR3: CASSLAVRVRLQETQYF. The DNA for the CDR3 is TGCGCCAGCAGCTTGGCCGTCCGGGTCAGGCTTCAAGAGACCCAGTACTTC. The chain recombines TRBV5-1 with TRBJ2-5; no clear D. CDR3 size: 17 residues. V shed 0 bases and J shed 2 bases, with 17 bases lying between them. Germline CDR1 reads SGHRS; CDR2 reads YFSETQ.

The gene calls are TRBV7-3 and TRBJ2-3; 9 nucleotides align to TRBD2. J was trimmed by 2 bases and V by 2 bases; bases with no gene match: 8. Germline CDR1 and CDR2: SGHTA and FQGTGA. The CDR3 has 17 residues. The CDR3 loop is CASSLGQRGANTDTQYF. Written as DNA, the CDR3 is TGTGCCAGCAGCTTAGGTCAGCGGGGGGCTAACACAGATACGCAGTATTTT.

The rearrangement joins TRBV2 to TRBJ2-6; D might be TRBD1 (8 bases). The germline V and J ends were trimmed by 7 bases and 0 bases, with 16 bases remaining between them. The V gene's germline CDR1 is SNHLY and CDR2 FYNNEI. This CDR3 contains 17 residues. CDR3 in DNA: TGTGCCAGCAATAGAGCGGGACAGGTCTCTGGGGCCAACGTCCTGACTTTC. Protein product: CASNRAGQVSGANVLTF.